This is a list of T cell receptor beta chains from one sample in a study of cytomegalovirus exposure and HLA in healthy donors. Assay used: immunoSEQ multiplex PCR; TCRdb lists only in-frame clones, some missing. The sample has about 140,000 clones; about three quarters are singletons. Material: PBMCs. The receptors shown here come from a female donor in good health and CMV-seronegative. The CDR3 runs from the conserved cysteine through the conserved F or W. Each record gives: clone size, V gene, D gene, J gene, CDR3 protein, CDR3 DNA. A D gene is named only where the DNA matches it firmly. Not all rows give a size; the values are once, few, many and, for expanded clones, a class.

clone_size: -; v_call: TRBV30; d_call: -; j_call: TRBJ1-2; cdr3_aa: CAWSVLRQGWYGYTF; cdr3_nt: TGTGCCTGGAGTGTACTCAGGCAGGGGTGGTATGGCTACACCTTC
clone_size: -; v_call: TRBV29-1; d_call: TRBD1; j_call: TRBJ1-1; cdr3_aa: CSAGTGGLNTEAFF; cdr3_nt: TGCAGCGCCGGGACAGGGGGGCTGAACACTGAAGCTTTCTTT
clone_size: -; v_call: TRBV30; d_call: TRBD2; j_call: TRBJ2-1; cdr3_aa: CAWLSSGPFYNEQFF; cdr3_nt: TGTGCCTGGCTTTCTAGCGGGCCCTTCTACAATGAGCAGTTCTTC
clone_size: -; v_call: TRBV29-1; d_call: -; j_call: TRBJ2-3; cdr3_aa: CSAKESNTDTQYF; cdr3_nt: TGCAGCGCCAAAGAGAGCAACACAGATACGCAGTATTTT
clone_size: -; v_call: TRBV10-3; d_call: TRBD1; j_call: TRBJ1-5; cdr3_aa: CASVGQTGGPQHF; cdr3_nt: TGTGCCTCCGTGGGACAGACAGGGGGGCCCCAGCATTTT
clone_size: -; v_call: TRBV13; d_call: TRBD2; j_call: TRBJ2-7; cdr3_aa: CASSLAGLTSGSYEQYF; cdr3_nt: TGTGCCAGCAGCTTAGCGGGGTTGACTAGCGGCTCCTACGAGCAGTACTTC
clone_size: -; v_call: TRBV14; d_call: -; j_call: TRBJ1-6; cdr3_aa: CASSQVLARIVHF; cdr3_nt: TGTGCCAGCAGCCAAGTCCTAGCTAGGATTGTTCACTTT
clone_size: -; v_call: TRBV6-6; d_call: TRBD1; j_call: TRBJ1-3; cdr3_aa: CASSTDRGTIYF; cdr3_nt: TGTGCCAGCAGCACGGACAGGGGCACCATATATTTT
clone_size: -; v_call: TRBV7-9; d_call: TRBD1; j_call: TRBJ2-7; cdr3_aa: CASSFSGTGGGEQYF; cdr3_nt: TGTGCCAGCAGCTTCTCCGGGACAGGGGGTGGCGAGCAGTACTTC
clone_size: few; v_call: TRBV7-6; d_call: -; j_call: TRBJ1-1; cdr3_aa: CASSLGGGTEAFF; cdr3_nt: TGTGCCAGCAGCTTAGGGGGCGGCACTGAAGCTTTCTTT
clone_size: -; v_call: TRBV6-5; d_call: -; j_call: TRBJ2-3; cdr3_aa: CASREQGADTQYF; cdr3_nt: TGTGCCAGCAGGGAACAGGGCGCAGATACGCAGTATTTT
clone_size: -; v_call: TRBV5-4; d_call: TRBD1; j_call: TRBJ2-7; cdr3_aa: CASSSADRGIEQYF; cdr3_nt: TGTGCCAGCAGCTCAGCGGACAGGGGGATCGAGCAGTACTTC
clone_size: -; v_call: TRBV7-2; d_call: TRBD2; j_call: TRBJ2-1; cdr3_aa: CASSQGLVAINEQFF; cdr3_nt: TGTGCCAGCAGCCAAGGACTAGTGGCGATCAATGAGCAGTTCTTC
clone_size: -; v_call: TRBV25-1; d_call: -; j_call: TRBJ2-3; cdr3_aa: CASSEHGILPDTQYF; cdr3_nt: TGTGCCAGCAGTGAACACGGGATCCTACCAGATACGCAGTATTTT